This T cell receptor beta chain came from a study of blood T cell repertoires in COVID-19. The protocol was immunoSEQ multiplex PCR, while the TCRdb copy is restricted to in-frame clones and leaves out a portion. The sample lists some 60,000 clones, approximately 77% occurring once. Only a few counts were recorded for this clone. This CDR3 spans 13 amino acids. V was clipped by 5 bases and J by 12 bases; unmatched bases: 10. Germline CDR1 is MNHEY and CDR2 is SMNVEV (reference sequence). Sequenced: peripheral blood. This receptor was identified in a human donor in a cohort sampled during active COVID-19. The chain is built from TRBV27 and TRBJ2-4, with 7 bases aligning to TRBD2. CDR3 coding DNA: TGTGCCAGCAGTATGAAATATCCGGGAGGTCAGTACTTC. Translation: CASSMKYPGGQYF.